These T cell receptor beta chains were read from a single sample in a study of read filtering for tumor transcriptome and immune sequencing. TCRdb re-analysed the reads in MiXCR, keeping a single row per CDR3 protein. The repertoire holds roughly 38,000 distinct CDR3 sequences, around 15% seen once, with approximately 30% in the top ten. Sequencing was performed on a population of CD138-negative cells sorted from bone marrow. The receptors were sampled from a donor older than 35 with multiple myeloma. Both conserved end residues are part of each CDR3. Each record gives: V gene, clone size, J gene, CDR3 protein. The size entry is marked missing in some rows and otherwise reads once, few, many or a size class.

V gene: TRBV10-3
clone size: few
J gene: TRBJ2-7
CDR3 protein: CAISARTTSGSSSSYEQYF

V gene: TRBV10-2
clone size: few
J gene: TRBJ2-1
CDR3 protein: CASSLGQGSLDEQSF

V gene: TRBV20-1
clone size: many
J gene: TRBJ2-5
CDR3 protein: CSARDPRAEAQYF

V gene: TRBV7-2
clone size: many
J gene: TRBJ2-5
CDR3 protein: CASSLVNREETQYF

V gene: TRBV19
clone size: .
J gene: TRBJ2-1
CDR3 protein: CASSIAAGGPGNEQFF

V gene: TRBV6-5
clone size: .
J gene: TRBJ2-3
CDR3 protein: CASGYSTPMVRQYTDTQYF

V gene: TRBV12-3/TRBV12-4
clone size: many
J gene: TRBJ2-7
CDR3 protein: CASSLADVRGNEQYF

V gene: TRBV18
clone size: .
J gene: TRBJ2-1
CDR3 protein: CASSPYPGRNEQFF

V gene: TRBV29-1
clone size: many
J gene: TRBJ2-1
CDR3 protein: CSVEYGGSTQFF

V gene: TRBV10-3
clone size: .
J gene: TRBJ2-3
CDR3 protein: CAAQGGGSFVTDTQYF

V gene: TRBV6-6
clone size: many
J gene: TRBJ2-7
CDR3 protein: CASSSQGFYEQYF

V gene: TRBV20-1
clone size: many
J gene: TRBJ2-5
CDR3 protein: CSAGDRAAGTQYF

V gene: TRBV24-1
clone size: many
J gene: TRBJ2-2
CDR3 protein: CATSDTEPGGELFF

V gene: TRBV20-1
clone size: .
J gene: TRBJ2-1
CDR3 protein: CSASGLAGGPISYDEQFF

V gene: TRBV5-1
clone size: medium-sized
J gene: TRBJ2-1
CDR3 protein: CASSLASNNEQFF

V gene: TRBV28
clone size: many
J gene: TRBJ1-1
CDR3 protein: CASRGRDLDRGLSGYTEAFF

V gene: TRBV14
clone size: many
J gene: TRBJ1-1
CDR3 protein: CASSQEGGKGSAFF

V gene: TRBV2
clone size: many
J gene: TRBJ1-5
CDR3 protein: CASSERTVNQPQHF

V gene: TRBV19
clone size: .
J gene: TRBJ1-5
CDR3 protein: CASSIPGQTNQPQHF

V gene: TRBV20-1
clone size: few
J gene: TRBJ2-1
CDR3 protein: CSASGGGSRNEQFF

V gene: TRBV20-1
clone size: many
J gene: TRBJ2-2
CDR3 protein: CSASRGGENTGELFF

V gene: TRBV5-4
clone size: many
J gene: TRBJ2-5
CDR3 protein: CASSLGTGENQETQYF